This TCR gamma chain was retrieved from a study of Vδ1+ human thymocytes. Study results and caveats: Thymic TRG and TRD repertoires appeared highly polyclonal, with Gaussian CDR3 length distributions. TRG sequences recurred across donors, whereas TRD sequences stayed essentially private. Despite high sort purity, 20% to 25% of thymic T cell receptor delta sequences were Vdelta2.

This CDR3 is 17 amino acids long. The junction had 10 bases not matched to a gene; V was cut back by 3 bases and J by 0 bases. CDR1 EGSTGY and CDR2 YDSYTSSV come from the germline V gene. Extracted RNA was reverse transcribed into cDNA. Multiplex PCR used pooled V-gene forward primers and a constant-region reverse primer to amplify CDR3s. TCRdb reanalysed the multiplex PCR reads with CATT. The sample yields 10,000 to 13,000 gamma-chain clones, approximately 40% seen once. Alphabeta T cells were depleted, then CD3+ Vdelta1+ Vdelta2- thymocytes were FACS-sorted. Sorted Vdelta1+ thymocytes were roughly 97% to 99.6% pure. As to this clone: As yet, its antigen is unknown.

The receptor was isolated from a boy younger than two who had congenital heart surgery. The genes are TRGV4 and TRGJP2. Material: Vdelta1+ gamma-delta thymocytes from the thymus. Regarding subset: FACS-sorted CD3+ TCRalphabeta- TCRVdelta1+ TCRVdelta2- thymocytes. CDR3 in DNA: TGTGCCACCTGGGATCGACTGTTGTATAGTAGTGATTGGATCAAGACGTTT. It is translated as CATWDRLLYSSDWIKTF.